This is a list of T cell receptor beta chains from one sample in a study of T cell responses to AZD1222 COVID-19 vaccine. Measured with immunoSEQ multiplex PCR; TCRdb has only the in-frame clones, and not every one. Of about 120,000 clones listed, around 81% are singletons. The sequencing here drew on peripheral blood, taken on day 0 of AZD1222 vaccination. The source of these receptors is an adult in good health. CDR3s include the opening cysteine and the closing phenylalanine or tryptophan. The order of the fields is clone size, D gene, V gene, J gene, CDR3 length, CDR3 DNA, CDR3 protein. The D gene is left open where the match is weak. Clone sizes are given selectively: once, few, many, or a class where the clone is expanded.

-	TRBD1	TRBV24-1	TRBJ2-7	13	TGTGCCACCGTTGGGACAGGGCAAGGTGAGCAGTACTTC	CATVGTGQGEQYF
-	-	TRBV27	TRBJ1-3	15	TGTGCCAGCAGCGTGGATATAGGCTCTGGAAACACCATATATTTT	CASSVDIGSGNTIYF
once	TRBD1	TRBV5-8	TRBJ1-2	13	TGTGCCAGCCTAAACAGGGGGCCCTATGGCTACACCTTC	CASLNRGPYGYTF
-	TRBD1	TRBV24-1	TRBJ1-2	14	TGTGCCACCAGTGCACGACAGGGGGCTTATGGCTACACCTTC	CATSARQGAYGYTF
few	TRBD1	TRBV30	TRBJ1-6	14	TGTGCCTGGAGGGGGACAGGGGGCTCTTCACCCCTCCACTTT	CAWRGTGGSSPLHF
once	-	TRBV4-3	TRBJ1-3	14	TGCGCCAGCAGCCCCCTTCTTTGGAGAAACACCATATATTTT	CASSPLLWRNTIYF
-	TRBD1	TRBV4-3	TRBJ1-1	18	TGCGCCAGCAGCCAAGACTGGGCAGGGACAGGGGGTTTCACTGAAGCTTTCTTT	CASSQDWAGTGGFTEAFF
once	-	TRBV4-3	TRBJ2-2	16	TGCGCCAGCAGCCAACAAGGTGGCAGAGACACCGGGGAGCTGTTTTTT	CASSQQGGRDTGELFF
-	-	TRBV7-9	TRBJ2-5	14	TGTGCCAGCAGCTTCCGAGGAGGACTGGAGACCCAGTACTTC	CASSFRGGLETQYF
-	TRBD1	TRBV6-6	TRBJ1-5	16	TGTGCCAGCAGGGGCGAGACAGGGCTTAGCAATCAGCCCCAGCATTTT	CASRGETGLSNQPQHF
-	TRBD1	TRBV12-3/TRBV12-4	TRBJ1-1	13	TGTGCCAGCAGTCGTCAGGGGGCCACTGAAGCTTTCTTT	CASSRQGATEAFF
-	-	TRBV4-3	TRBJ2-1	16	TGCGCCAGCAGCCAAGAACTGGGAGCCCCCTACAATGAGCAGTTCTTC	CASSQELGAPYNEQFF
-	-	TRBV24-1	TRBJ2-5	14	TGTGCCACCAGTGATTCTACAGTGAGAGAGACCCAGTACTTC	CATSDSTVRETQYF
-	-	TRBV28	TRBJ1-1	16	TGTGCCAGCAGTTTGCATCAGGCCACTCTGGTTACTGAAGCTTTCTTT	CASSLHQATLVTEAFF
-	-	TRBV7-2	TRBJ1-6	14	TGTGCCAGCAGCCTTGGGGTAGGATGGACACCCCTCCACTTT	CASSLGVGWTPLHF
-	-	TRBV18	TRBJ2-1	16	TGTGCCAGCTCACCACAGAGCCATCGAAACTACAATGAGCAGTTCTTC	CASSPQSHRNYNEQFF
once	TRBD1	TRBV6-6	TRBJ2-7	15	TGTGCCAGCAGTACCGGGGGACAGGGGAAACACGAGCAGTACTTC	CASSTGGQGKHEQYF
-	TRBD1	TRBV12-3/TRBV12-4	TRBJ1-2	13	TGTGCCAGCAGCCCGACAGGGAACTATGGCTACACCTTC	CASSPTGNYGYTF
-	TRBD1	TRBV19	TRBJ1-2	14	TGTGCCACCAGGCAGGGGGCGCAGTATCGGGGCTACACCTTC	CATRQGAQYRGYTF
-	-	TRBV7-9	TRBJ2-3	12	TGTGCCAGCAGCCCCAGTGTGGGGGGTCAGTATTTT	CASSPSVGGQYF
-	TRBD1	TRBV28	TRBJ1-2	16	TGTGCCAGCAGTTCCACCGGGACAGCAAATAACTATGGCTACACCTTC	CASSSTGTANNYGYTF
few	-	TRBV2	TRBJ1-5	14	TGTGCCAGCAGGGACGGGACCCGCAATCAGCCCCAGCATTTT	CASRDGTRNQPQHF
-	-	TRBV7-2	TRBJ2-7	14	TGTGCCAGCAGCTTACCCCCCTTCTCCTACGAGCAGTACTTC	CASSLPPFSYEQYF
-	-	TRBV24-1	TRBJ2-6	14	TGTGCCACCAGTGACGGAACTGGGGCCAACGTCCTGACTTTC	CATSDGTGANVLTF
-	-	TRBV4-1	TRBJ1-2	15	TGCGCCAGCAGCCAAGATATAGCAGGGTCTTATGGCTACACCTTC	CASSQDIAGSYGYTF
-	TRBD2	TRBV9	TRBJ2-5	15	TGTGCCAGCAGCGTAATGGCGGGAGGCGGGGAGACCCAGTACTTC	CASSVMAGGGETQYF
-	-	TRBV6-2/TRBV6-3	TRBJ1-6	16	TGTGCCAGCAGTTCGTCACCGGGACGGTATAATTCACCCCTCCACTTT	CASSSSPGRYNSPLHF
once	TRBD2	TRBV7-2	TRBJ2-1	15	TGTGCCAGCAGCACCCGGACTAGCGGGAGCAATGAGCAGTTCTTC	CASSTRTSGSNEQFF
-	-	TRBV7-9	TRBJ2-7	13	TGTGCCAGCAGCTTGGCAGGGAGTTTGGGGCAGTACTTC	CASSLAGSLGQYF
-	TRBD1	TRBV16	TRBJ2-1	15	TGTGCCAGCAGCCCCAGACAGGGTGGTCTCAATGAGCAGTTCTTC	CASSPRQGGLNEQFF
-	-	TRBV19	TRBJ2-7	17	TGTGCCAGTAGTATAGACCACGGGACATCAACTATCTACGAGCAGTACTTC	CASSIDHGTSTIYEQYF
-	-	TRBV6-4	TRBJ2-7	18	TGTGCCAGCAGTGACCCTCTCCTCGGGTTGATTGGGTTCTACGAGCAGTACTTC	CASSDPLLGLIGFYEQYF
-	-	TRBV7-2	TRBJ1-2	15	TGTGCCAGCAGCTTAGGGGTCGGGGGGTACTATGGCTACACCTTC	CASSLGVGGYYGYTF
-	TRBD1	TRBV6-6	TRBJ1-2	15	TGTGCCAGCAGTTACTCGATAGCGACAGGGTATGGCTACACCTTC	CASSYSIATGYGYTF
-	TRBD1	TRBV24-1	TRBJ1-4	11	TGTGCTGACAGGGTTAATGAAAAACTGTTTTTT	CADRVNEKLFF
-	TRBD2	TRBV19	TRBJ2-1	15	TGTGCCAGTAGTAACGTTGCGGGAGGGCCGGGTGAGCAGTTCTTC	CASSNVAGGPGEQFF
-	-	TRBV6-5	TRBJ1-1	11	TGTGCCGCAGCCCGGGACACTGAAGCTTTCTTT	CAAARDTEAFF
once	TRBD2	TRBV7-2	TRBJ2-1	16	TGTGCCAGCAGCCTCCATAAGCGGGGGAGACACAATGAGCAGTTCTTC	CASSLHKRGRHNEQFF
few	TRBD2	TRBV6-5	TRBJ2-1	16	TGTGCCAGCAGTTCTACCGGGACTAGCAGCTACAATGAGCAGTTCTTC	CASSSTGTSSYNEQFF
-	-	TRBV28	TRBJ1-5	13	TGTGCCAGCAGTTCTACAGGCAGTCAGCCCCAGCATTTT	CASSSTGSQPQHF
-	-	TRBV6-5	TRBJ1-3	16	TGTGCCAGCAGTTACTCGGCAGGGACCTCTGGAAACACCATATATTTT	CASSYSAGTSGNTIYF
-	-	TRBV2	TRBJ2-7	13	TGTGCCAGCAGGCCGGGACACTCTTACGAGCAGTACTTC	CASRPGHSYEQYF
-	-	TRBV6-5	TRBJ1-2	14	TGCTCTCTTGGTACATACACATCTAACTATGGCTACACCTTC	CSLGTYTSNYGYTF
-	-	TRBV4-3	TRBJ2-6	14	TGCGCCAGCAGCCAAGACCAGCGGGCCAACGTCCTGACTTTC	CASSQDQRANVLTF
-	TRBD2	TRBV28	TRBJ2-5	15	TGTGCCAGCAGTTCTACTGGGGGGGGGCAAGAGACCCAGTACTTC	CASSSTGGGQETQYF
-	-	TRBV5-1	TRBJ2-3	15	TGCGCCAGCAGCTTTTCTAGCGACGGCACAGATACGCAGTATTTT	CASSFSSDGTDTQYF
few	-	TRBV30	TRBJ1-6	11	TGTGCCTGGAGGTTCAGGGGCCCCCTCCACTTT	CAWRFRGPLHF
-	TRBD2	TRBV27	TRBJ2-7	15	TGTGCCAGCAGTCCCATGGCCAGCGGGAGACCCGAGCAGTACTTC	CASSPMASGRPEQYF
-	-	TRBV28	TRBJ1-2	10	TGTGCCAGCAGGCTGGGGGGCTACACCTTC	CASRLGGYTF
-	-	TRBV24-1	TRBJ2-5	14	TGTGCCACCAGTTATTATGGTGTCCAAGAGACCCAGTACTTC	CATSYYGVQETQYF
-	-	TRBV7-6	TRBJ1-2	16	TGTGCCAGCAGCTTAGCACCAAATGGAGCTAACTATGGCTACACCTTC	CASSLAPNGANYGYTF
-	-	TRBV3-1/TRBV3-2	TRBJ1-1	15	TGTGCCAGCAGCCCCCTGACAGGATTGAACACTGAAGCTTTCTTT	CASSPLTGLNTEAFF
-	TRBD1	TRBV10-1	TRBJ1-2	13	TGCGCCAGCAGTGAGAACAGGGGACATGGCTACACCTTC	CASSENRGHGYTF
few	-	TRBV6-5	TRBJ1-1	12	TGTGCCAGCAGGCTCGGGAGGGGCTCGGCTTTCTTT	CASRLGRGSAFF
-	-	TRBV3-1/TRBV3-2	TRBJ1-5	15	TGTGCCAGCAGCCAAGATCGGACTGAGAATCAGCCCCAGCATTTT	CASSQDRTENQPQHF